Shown below are 3 T cell receptor beta chains from a single sample sequenced in a study of blood T cell repertoires in COVID-19. Produced via immunoSEQ multiplex PCR; TCRdb's table is partial and in-frame only. The table has approximately 70,000 clones, approximately 89% seen once. Sequencing input: peripheral blood. These receptors originate from a woman aged 55-75 years with acute or convalescent COVID-19.

V and J are TRBV5-6 and TRBJ2-7; 9 nucleotides align to TRBD1. V was clipped by 4 bases and J by 1 base; unmatched bases: 9. Germline V gene sequence: CDR1 SGHDT, CDR2 YYEEEE. This CDR3 contains 16 residues. The CDR3 loop is CASSQNRDRVSYEQYF. In nucleotides, the CDR3 is TGTGCCAGCAGCCAGAACCGGGACAGGGTATCCTACGAGCAGTACTTC.

This rearrangement joins TRBV18 to TRBJ1-5; D is uncertain. V was shortened by 4 bases and J by 0 bases, with 13 bases between the two germline ends. The germline V gene has CDR1 KGHSH and CDR2 LQKENI. The CDR3 sequence is 16 residues long. The CDR3 DNA is TGTGCCAGCTCACGAGGCTTCACGAGTAGCAATCAGCCCCAGCATTTT. It codes for CASSRGFTSSNQPQHF.

There are a few counts of this clone. This rearrangement joins TRBV5-4 to TRBJ2-7; 12 positions match TRBD2. J lost 1 base, V lost 3 bases, and 5 bases had no gene match. CDR1 is SGHNT and CDR2 is YYREEE in the germline V gene (reference sequence). The CDR3 runs 16 residues. CDR3 region: CASSSGLAGTSYEQYF. CDR3 coding DNA: TGTGCCAGCAGCTCCGGACTAGCGGGGACGTCCTACGAGCAGTACTTC.